This section outlines one T cell receptor (beta chain) sequence together with its context. The CDR3 spans 12 residues. V was shortened by 3 bases and J by 6 bases, with 12 bases between the two germline ends. CDR1 and CDR2 (germline): GTSNPN, SVGIG (reference sequence). The data were taken from a study of CD8 T cells in Susac syndrome. After extraction with the RNeasy kit, about 0.5 to 1 ug of the RNA was reverse transcribed using random hexamers. By means of immunoSEQ multiplex PCR, TCR beta CDR3 spanning 54 Vbeta and 13 Jbeta underwent amplification. TCRdb reprocessed the immunoSEQ multiplex PCR reads via MiXCR and lists one record per CDR3 protein. This repertoire shows approximately 120,000 distinct CDR3 sequences, approximately 90% found once; its top ten account for 0.2% to 0.25%.

The TCR comes from a human donor with multiple sclerosis. Sequencing input: CD8+ T cells from PBMCs. The rearrangement joins TRBV30 to TRBJ2-7, with a possible D match to TRBD1 (6 bases). The CDR3 loop is CAWSVTGSEQYF. CDR3 nucleotides: TGTGCCTGGAGCGTTACAGGGTCCGAGCAGTACTTC.